Listed here is a single T cell receptor beta chain. This sample is part of a study of cytomegalovirus exposure and HLA in healthy donors. This CDR3 spans 14 amino acids. CDR1 LGHNA and CDR2 YNFKEQ come from the germline V gene. Trimming removed 6 bases from V and 0 bases from J, with 11 bases in between. The primer mix had 60 Vbeta and 13 Jbeta primers. The method was immunoSEQ multiplex PCR; TCRdb's version includes in-frame clones alone and lacks a portion of them. The data show approximately 120,000 clones, 75% to 90% seen once. The sample was PBMCs. The V call is TRBV4-2, the J call TRBJ1-1; D not resolved. This sequence originates from a woman aged 25 to 39 in good health and CMV-seropositive. The CDR3 nucleotides read TGTGCCAGCAGTCCTAGGTCCCTGAACACTGAAGCTTTCTTT. This codes for CASSPRSLNTEAFF.